The present T cell receptor (beta chain) was sequenced within a study of identical twins. Germline CDR1 and CDR2: LGHDT and YNNKEL (reference sequence). The CDR3 has 12 amino acids. The ends lost 4 bases at V and 8 bases at J; junction bases unmatched: 2. At least ten counts were recorded for this clonotype. With template switching, a universal primer site was added, and the cDNA carried unique molecular identifiers. MiXCR was run by TCRdb on the 5' RACE reads, yielding one entry per CDR3 protein. The sample holds fewer than 800,000 distinct CDR3 sequences, under 8.5% seen once. These records were also assigned to another study, of yellow fever vaccine responses in identical twins. Per that paper: Twins showed a vaccine T cell response that reportedly seemed partly convergent, partly personalized.

This sequence originates from a woman aged 18 to 35 in good health. J is TRBJ1-1 and V is TRBV3-1; 9 bases are a match to TRBD1. Sequencing was performed on PBMCs. Here the CDR3 reads CASSRTGAEAFF. The CDR3 DNA sequence: TGTGCCAGCAGCCGGACAGGGGCGGAAGCTTTCTTT.